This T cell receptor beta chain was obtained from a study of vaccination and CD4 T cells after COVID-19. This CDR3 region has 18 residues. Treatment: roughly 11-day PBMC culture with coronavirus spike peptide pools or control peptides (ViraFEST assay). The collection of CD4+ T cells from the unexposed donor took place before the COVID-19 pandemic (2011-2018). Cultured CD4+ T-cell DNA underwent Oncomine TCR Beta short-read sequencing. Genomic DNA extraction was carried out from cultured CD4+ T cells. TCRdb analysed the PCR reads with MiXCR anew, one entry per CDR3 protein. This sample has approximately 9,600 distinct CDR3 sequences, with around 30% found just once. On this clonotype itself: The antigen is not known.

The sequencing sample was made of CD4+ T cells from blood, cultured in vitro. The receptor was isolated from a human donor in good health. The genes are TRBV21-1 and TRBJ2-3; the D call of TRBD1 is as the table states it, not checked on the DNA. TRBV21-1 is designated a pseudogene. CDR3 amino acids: CASSKAEPRTGKADTQYF. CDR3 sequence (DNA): TGTGCCAGCAGCAAAGCGGAGCCGAGGACAGGGAAAGCAGATACGCAGTATTTT.